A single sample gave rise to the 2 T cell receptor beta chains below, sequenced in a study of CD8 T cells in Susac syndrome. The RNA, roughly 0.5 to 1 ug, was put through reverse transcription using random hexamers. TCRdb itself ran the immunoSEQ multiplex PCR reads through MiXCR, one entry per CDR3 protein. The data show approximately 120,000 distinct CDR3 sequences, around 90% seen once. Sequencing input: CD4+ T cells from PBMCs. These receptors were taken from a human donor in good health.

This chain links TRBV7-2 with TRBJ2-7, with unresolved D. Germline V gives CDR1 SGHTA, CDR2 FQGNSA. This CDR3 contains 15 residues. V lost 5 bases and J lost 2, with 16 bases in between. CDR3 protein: CASSQLGDPAYEQYF. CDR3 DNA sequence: TGTGCCAGCAGCCAGCTCGGAGACCCAGCCTACGAGCAGTACTTC.

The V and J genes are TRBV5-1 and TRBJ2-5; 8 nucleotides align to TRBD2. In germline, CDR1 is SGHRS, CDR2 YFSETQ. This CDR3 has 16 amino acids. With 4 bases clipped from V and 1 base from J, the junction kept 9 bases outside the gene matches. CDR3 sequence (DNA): TGCGCCAGCAGCCCCGGGACTAGTGTTGGCCAAGAGACCCAGTACTTC. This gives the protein CASSPGTSVGQETQYF.